The rows below give T cell receptor beta chains drawn from one sample of a study of cytomegalovirus exposure and HLA in healthy donors. Repertoires were generated with immunoSEQ multiplex PCR, while TCRdb's copy carries only in-frame clones and drops some. Here the sample spans roughly 130,000 clones, around 80% being singletons. The specimen was PBMCs. The receptors originated from a woman aged 40-49 years in good health and CMV-seronegative. Both conserved end residues are part of each CDR3. D genes are given only for firm matches. Size is stated for part of the rows, as once, few or many counts, or as a class when the clone is expanded.

V gene	D gene	CDR3 length	clone size	J gene	CDR3 protein	CDR3 DNA
TRBV10-3	-	12	-	TRBJ2-3	CAIRGNPNTQYF	TGTGCCATCAGGGGCAATCCAAATACGCAGTATTTT
TRBV6-5	TRBD1	15	-	TRBJ1-2	CASSSLGTGVYGYTF	TGTGCCAGCAGTTCCCTCGGGACAGGGGTCTATGGCTACACCTTC
TRBV6-5	-	15	-	TRBJ2-1	CASSYSITSSNEQFF	TGTGCCAGCAGTTACTCGATAACTAGCAGCAATGAGCAGTTCTTC
TRBV4-3	TRBD2	16	-	TRBJ2-7	CASSQDASGLLYEQYF	TGCGCCAGCAGCCAAGATGCTAGCGGGCTACTCTACGAGCAGTACTTC
TRBV7-9	TRBD1	14	-	TRBJ2-3	CASSPTGGQDTQYF	TGTGCCAGCAGCCCGACAGGGGGCCAAGATACGCAGTATTTT
TRBV6-6	TRBD1	13	-	TRBJ1-1	CASSRGQGAEAFF	TGTGCCAGCAGCCGCGGACAGGGGGCTGAAGCTTTCTTT
TRBV6-4	TRBD1	15	-	TRBJ2-1	CASSREGGDYNEQFF	TGTGCCAGCAGCAGAGAAGGGGGCGACTACAATGAGCAGTTCTTC
TRBV9	TRBD2	16	few	TRBJ2-7	CASSVGTSGSFYEQYF	TGTGCCAGCAGCGTGGGGACTAGCGGGAGTTTCTACGAGCAGTACTTC
TRBV19	TRBD1	13	-	TRBJ1-5	CASSPDRGRSQHF	TGTGCCAGTAGTCCGGACAGGGGACGGTCCCAGCATTTT
TRBV7-9	TRBD2	18	-	TRBJ2-1	CASRGPGAGTSGSNEQFF	TGTGCCAGCAGAGGTCCCGGTGCCGGGACTAGCGGGTCCAATGAGCAGTTCTTC
TRBV19	-	13	-	TRBJ1-5	CASSTGWGQPQHF	TGTGCCAGTAGTACAGGGTGGGGTCAGCCCCAGCATTTT
TRBV27	TRBD1	15	-	TRBJ2-7	CATRTGPLKSYEQYF	TGTGCCACTAGGACAGGCCCTCTGAAGTCCTACGAGCAGTACTTC
TRBV7-3	TRBD2	15	-	TRBJ2-1	CASSFGLAGHNEQFF	TGTGCCAGCAGCTTCGGACTAGCGGGACACAATGAGCAGTTCTTC
TRBV7-2	-	14	once	TRBJ1-5	CASSRGGPYQPQHF	TGTGCCAGCAGCCGGGGGGGGCCTTATCAGCCCCAGCATTTT
TRBV7-2	-	15	once	TRBJ1-1	CASSLMAQVVTEAFF	TGTGCCAGCAGCTTAATGGCACAGGTAGTCACTGAAGCTTTCTTT
TRBV4-1	-	18	-	TRBJ1-2	CASSQEAGQSFSNYGYTF	TGCGCCAGCAGCCAAGAAGCCGGACAGAGTTTTTCTAACTATGGCTACACCTTC
TRBV28	TRBD1	15	-	TRBJ1-1	CASSPDRAGGTEAFF	TGTGCCAGCAGCCCCGACAGGGCCGGGGGCACTGAAGCTTTCTTT
TRBV4-1	TRBD2	17	-	TRBJ2-2	CASSQDGLGGYGGELFF	TGCGCCAGCAGCCAAGACGGGCTCGGGGGGTACGGCGGGGAGCTGTTTTTT
TRBV2	TRBD1	17	-	TRBJ2-3	CASSGGQGARGTDTQYF	TGTGCCAGCAGTGGGGGACAGGGGGCGCGGGGCACAGATACGCAGTATTTT
TRBV10-3	-	14	-	TRBJ1-4	CAISDRGNNEKLFF	TGTGCCATCAGTGACAGGGGAAACAATGAAAAACTGTTTTTT
TRBV6-6	TRBD2	16	-	TRBJ2-1	CASSSRTSGTYNEQFF	TGTGCCAGCAGTTCGCGGACTAGCGGCACCTACAATGAGCAGTTCTTC
TRBV2	TRBD2	19	-	TRBJ2-7	CASSELGTSGRAVEGEQYF	TGTGCCAGCAGTGAATTGGGGACTAGCGGGAGGGCCGTCGAGGGCGAGCAGTACTTC
TRBV9	TRBD1	14	-	TRBJ2-2	CASTGQGVTGELFF	TGTGCCAGCACGGGACAGGGGGTGACCGGGGAGCTGTTTTTT
TRBV18	TRBD2	14	once	TRBJ2-7	CASSQAGGFREQYF	TGTGCCAGCTCCCAAGCGGGAGGGTTTCGCGAGCAGTACTTC
TRBV19	TRBD2	15	-	TRBJ2-1	CASRQAGLAYNEQFF	TGTGCCAGTAGACAAGCGGGACTAGCTTACAATGAGCAGTTCTTC
TRBV6-1	-	15	once	TRBJ2-7	CASSEDVGASNEQYF	TGTGCCAGCAGTGAAGATGTGGGAGCGTCAAACGAGCAGTACTTC
TRBV5-1	-	14	-	TRBJ2-3	CASSLGGGTDTQYF	TGCGCCAGCAGCTTGGGCGGGGGCACAGATACGCAGTATTTT
TRBV9	TRBD1	16	-	TRBJ1-4	CASSVRQGGANEKLFF	TGTGCCAGCAGCGTTCGACAGGGGGGGGCTAATGAAAAACTGTTTTTT
TRBV27	TRBD2	13	-	TRBJ2-7	CASIGDWGGDLYF	TGTGCCAGCATAGGCGACTGGGGAGGGGATCTGTACTTC
TRBV28	TRBD1	16	-	TRBJ1-1	CASSLSSGTGNTEAFF	TGTGCCAGCAGTTTAAGTTCTGGGACAGGGAACACTGAAGCTTTCTTT
TRBV4-2	TRBD2	17	-	TRBJ2-5	CASSQDSGAGGGETQYF	TGTGCCAGCAGCCAAGATTCCGGAGCGGGAGGTGGAGAGACCCAGTACTTC
TRBV5-1	-	13	-	TRBJ2-5	CASSFPGQETQYF	TGCGCCAGCAGCTTCCCAGGCCAAGAGACCCAGTACTTC
TRBV7-2	-	13	many	TRBJ2-2	CASSPGITGELFF	TGTGCCAGCAGCCCAGGGATCACCGGGGAGCTGTTTTTT
TRBV27	TRBD1	12	-	TRBJ2-3	CASSFTTGVEYF	TGTGCCAGCAGTTTTACGACAGGGGTCGAGTATTTT
TRBV6-5	-	15	-	TRBJ1-6	CASSLGLGNNSPLHF	TGTGCCAGCAGTTTGGGCCTTGGCAATAATTCACCCCTCCACTTT
TRBV9	-	15	-	TRBJ1-1	CASSVGDNKVREAFF	TGTGCCAGCAGCGTAGGGGACAATAAGGTTCGTGAAGCTTTCTTT
TRBV9	-	15	-	TRBJ2-7	CASSVGGFGAYEQYF	TGTGCCAGCAGCGTAGGCGGGTTTGGTGCCTACGAGCAGTACTTC
TRBV7-9	-	17	-	TRBJ2-2	CASDVRTGRPNTGELFF	TGTGCCAGCGACGTCCGAACAGGGCGACCGAACACCGGGGAGCTGTTTTTT
TRBV28	TRBD1	15	few	TRBJ1-4	CASSLAGTGFEKLFF	TGTGCCAGCAGTCTAGCCGGGACAGGGTTTGAAAAACTGTTTTTT
TRBV4-3	-	15	-	TRBJ2-7	CASSQAFDRFYEQYF	TGCGCCAGCAGCCAAGCATTCGACAGATTCTACGAGCAGTACTTC
TRBV7-6	TRBD2	17	-	TRBJ2-3	CASSLATSGRGTDTQYF	TGTGCCAGCAGCTTAGCGACTAGCGGGCGAGGCACAGATACGCAGTATTTT
TRBV28	-	14	once	TRBJ1-4	CASKSGSLNEKLFF	TGTGCCAGCAAGTCGGGGTCCCTTAATGAAAAACTGTTTTTT
TRBV27	-	13	-	TRBJ2-2	CASSLGQSGELFF	TGTGCCAGCAGTTTAGGGCAATCGGGGGAGCTGTTTTTT
TRBV7-6	-	14	once	TRBJ1-6	CASSLQGLGSPLHF	TGTGCCAGCAGCTTACAGGGTTTAGGCTCACCCCTCCACTTT
TRBV7-2	-	15	-	TRBJ1-5	CASSRLRQGNQPQHF	TGTGCCAGCAGCCGTCTGCGACAGGGCAATCAGCCCCAGCATTTT
TRBV9	TRBD1	15	-	TRBJ1-6	CASSVATGANSPLHF	TGTGCCAGCAGCGTAGCTACAGGGGCCAATTCACCCCTCCACTTT
TRBV2	-	12	-	TRBJ1-1	CASKWRDTEAFF	TGTGCCAGCAAGTGGAGGGACACTGAAGCTTTCTTT
TRBV29-1	TRBD1	12	once	TRBJ2-7	CSVDRGSHEQYF	TGCAGCGTTGACAGGGGGTCCCACGAGCAGTACTTC
TRBV9	-	13	-	TRBJ1-1	CASTQMANTEAFF	TGTGCCAGCACCCAGATGGCGAACACTGAAGCTTTCTTT
TRBV21-1	-	17	-	TRBJ1-4	CASSIRLDRATNEKLFF	TGTGCCAGCAGCATTCGGTTGGACAGGGCAACTAATGAAAAACTGTTTTTT
TRBV19	-	16	-	TRBJ1-2	CASSIMTPVWEHGYTF	TGTGCCAGTAGTATCATGACGCCCGTTTGGGAGCATGGCTACACCTTC
TRBV4-3	-	14	few	TRBJ2-7	CASSPGQRIYEQYF	TGCGCCAGCAGCCCCGGACAGCGGATCTACGAGCAGTACTTC